Listed here are 18 T cell receptor beta chains from one sample, sequenced in a study of blood T cell repertoires in COVID-19. The data were produced by immunoSEQ multiplex PCR, yet TCRdb's version contains in-frame clones alone and is incomplete. The sample shows roughly 60,000 clones, 80% to 95% of them seen only once. Material: peripheral blood. The source is a woman at least 80 years old with active COVID-19.

This chain joins TRBV19 and TRBJ2-2, with D uncertain. The CDR3 is made up of 14 amino acids. The V end lost 6 bases, the J end lost 3 bases, and 11 bases lay between the germline ends. The germline V gene encodes CDR1 LNHDA and CDR2 SQIVND (reference sequence). The CDR3 sequence: CASRQEFDTGELFF. The DNA of the CDR3 is TGTGCCAGTAGGCAGGAATTCGACACCGGGGAGCTGTTTTTT.

This clone was observed a single time. V and J are TRBV15 and TRBJ2-1; TRBD2 matches 7 bases. V lost 0 bases to trimming and J lost 7 bases; unmatched junction nucleotides: 6. Germline V lookup: CDR1 LNHNV, CDR2 YYDKDF (reference sequence). This CDR3 contains 15 residues. In nucleotides, the CDR3 is TGTGCCACCAGCAGAGATCCCAGGGAGGGGAATGAGCAGTTCTTC. The encoded protein is CATSRDPREGNEQFF.

The chain is built from TRBV21-1 and TRBJ2-7; the DNA was not used to check the table's D call, TRBD2. TRBV21-1 is given as a pseudogene. CDR3 length equals 15 residues. CDR3 region: CARAVSGRGPCEQYF. The CDR3 DNA is TGTGCCAGAGCAGTTAGCGGGAGGGGTCCCTGCGAGCAGTACTTC.

The V and J genes are TRBV5-5 and TRBJ2-3, with D maybe TRBD1 (6 bases). V was shortened by 0 bases and J by 3 bases, with 14 bases between the two germline ends. The CDR3 contains 16 residues. CDR1 is SGHKS, CDR2 YYEKEE, per germline (reference sequence). This chain's CDR3 is CASSLANRDRTDTQYF. The DNA of the CDR3 is TGTGCCAGCAGCTTGGCCAACAGGGACCGGACAGATACGCAGTATTTT.

The V call is TRBV19, the J call TRBJ1-3; no clear D. The CDR3 totals 14 residues. V lost 7 bases and J 0 bases, leaving 10 bases between the germline ends. In germline, CDR1 is LNHDA, CDR2 SQIVND (reference sequence). This chain's CDR3 is CASTPRGSGNTIYF. DNA for the CDR3: TGTGCCAGTACCCCACGGGGCTCTGGAAACACCATATATTTT.

The CDR3 nucleotides are TGTGCCAGCAGTTACGCCACAGGGTTTGAGCAGTACTTC. Its translation is CASSYATGFEQYF. J is TRBJ2-7 and V is TRBV6-5; a possible D gene is TRBD1 (6 bases). CDR3 length equals 13 residues. CDR1 and CDR2 from the germline V gene are MNHEY and SVGAGI. The V end was cut by 2 bases, the J end by 7 bases, with 12 bases between.

CDR3 sequence (DNA): TGTGCCAGCGGGGGCGATAGCGGGAGTTCCTGGAATGAGCAGTTCTTC. Translation: CASGGDSGSSWNEQFF. The chain has TRBV2 and TRBJ2-1; TRBD2 agrees at 9 bases. Trimming cost V 8 bases and J 7 bases; bases outside gene matches: 15. Looked up from germline, CDR1 is SNHLY and CDR2 is FYNNEI. CDR3 length: 16 amino acids.

The chain employs TRBV5-1 and TRBJ2-7; 10 bases agree with TRBD2. Unmatched junction bases numbered 8, after V lost 6 bases and J lost 5 bases. Germline loops: CDR1 SGHRS, CDR2 YFSETQ. CDR3 length: 14 residues. CDR3 amino acids: CASTIAGGSHEQYF. The CDR3 nucleotides are TGCGCCAGCACTATAGCGGGAGGTTCCCACGAGCAGTACTTC.

J is TRBJ2-3 and V is TRBV18; a possible D gene is TRBD2 (5 bases). This CDR3 spans 16 amino acids. Germline V CDR1 and CDR2: KGHSH, LQKENI. The V end lost 0 bases, the J end lost 2 bases, and 12 bases lay between the germline ends. This CDR3 is CASSPPAAGSTDTQYF. DNA of the CDR3: TGTGCCAGCTCACCACCGGCCGCGGGCTCCACAGATACGCAGTATTTT.

The rearrangement links TRBV5-4 to TRBJ2-7; D might be TRBD2 (6 bases). The CDR3 consists of 14 residues. Trimming shortened V by 4 bases and J by 6 bases, and 17 bases separated the two germline ends. Germline CDR1 SGHNT, CDR2 YYREEE (reference sequence). The CDR3 sequence is CASSLSGLPGEQYV. The CDR3 nucleotides are TGTGCCAGCAGCCTATCGGGACTGCCGGGCGAGCAGTACGTC.

The chain carries TRBV29-1 and TRBJ2-7; D might be TRBD2 (6 bases). The CDR3 length is 13 residues. V was clipped by 5 bases and J by 2 bases, with 13 bases between them. From germline, CDR1 is SQVTM and CDR2 ANQGSEA. The CDR3 here is CSVLPEGTYEQYF. The DNA for the CDR3 is TGCAGCGTTCTTCCGGAGGGCACCTACGAGCAGTACTTC.

The CDR3 DNA follows: TGTGCCAGCAGTGGGACAGGGGATTCACCCCTCCACTTT. It is translated as CASSGTGDSPLHF. J is TRBJ1-6 and V is TRBV27; 10 bases line up with TRBD1. This CDR3 contains 13 residues. With 5 bases clipped from V and 8 bases from J, the junction kept 0 bases outside the gene matches. CDR1 and CDR2 (germline): MNHEY, SMNVEV (reference sequence).

The rearrangement joins TRBV18 to TRBJ2-3, with TRBD2 matching 7 bases. V shed 3 bases, J shed 4 bases, and the junction held 4 bases outside the gene matches. CDR1 and CDR2 from the germline V gene are KGHSH and LQKENI. CDR3 length: 14 amino acids. The CDR3 reads CASSPGGDPDTQYF. The CDR3 nucleotides are TGTGCCAGCTCACCGGGGGGGGATCCAGATACGCAGTATTTT.

The rearrangement joins TRBV6-5 to TRBJ2-5; 9 bases map to TRBD1. Looked up from germline, CDR1 is MNHEY and CDR2 is SVGAGI. Germline trimming cut 4 bases from V and 5 bases from J; bases unmatched to any gene: 5. CDR3 length: 14 amino acids. This CDR3 is CASSSQGARETQYF. In DNA form, the CDR3 reads TGTGCCAGCAGTTCACAGGGGGCCCGGGAGACCCAGTACTTC.

This clone was picked up a small number of times. V is TRBV5-1 and J is TRBJ1-5; a weak D match, TRBD1 (5 bases). Germline assignment: CDR1 SGHRS and CDR2 YFSETQ. Trimming left V 3 bases short and J 7 bases short, with 17 bases between. The CDR3 sequence is 15 residues long. The CDR3 DNA is TGCGCCAGCAGCTCGGACGGGTTAGGGGCCCAGCCCCAGCATTTT. Translation gives CASSSDGLGAQPQHF. The full variable domain, its missing parts supplied by reference TRBV5-1 and TRBJ1-5, is KAGVTQTPRYLIKTRGQQVTLSCSPISGHRSVSWYQQTPGQGLQFLFEYFSETQRNKGNFPGRFSGRQFSNSRSEMNVSTLELGDSALYLCASSSDGLGAQPQHFGDGTRLSIL.

This clone was counted a few times. J is TRBJ2-3 and V is TRBV4-1; 8 bases are a match to TRBD2. Germline V gene sequence: CDR1 MGHRA, CDR2 YSYEKL. V was pared by 1 base and J by 2 bases, with 8 bases of the junction left unmatched. This CDR3 is built from 17 residues. In DNA form, the CDR3 reads TGCGCCAGCAGCCAAGCGGAACTAGCGGAGAACACAGATACGCAGTATTTT. Translating gives CASSQAELAENTDTQYF.

CDR3 region: CASSGQGDDNSPLHF. In DNA, the CDR3 is TGTGCCAGCAGCGGACAGGGGGATGACAATTCACCCCTCCACTTT. This rearrangement joins TRBV7-2 to TRBJ1-6; TRBD1 matches at 10 bases. The CDR3 contains 15 residues. The germline gives CDR1 SGHTA, CDR2 FQGNSA. V shed 5 bases and J 7 bases; nucleotides not matched to a gene: 5.

The chain uses TRBV28 and TRBJ2-1, with TRBD2 matching over 8 bases. J lost 6 bases, V lost 7 bases, and 8 bases had no gene match. The V gene's germline CDR1 is MDHEN and CDR2 SYDVKM. The CDR3 spans 14 residues. CDR3 coding DNA: TGTGCCAGCACCCCGGGGGGGGAGGGCAATGAGCAGTTCTTC. Translating it yields CASTPGGEGNEQFF.